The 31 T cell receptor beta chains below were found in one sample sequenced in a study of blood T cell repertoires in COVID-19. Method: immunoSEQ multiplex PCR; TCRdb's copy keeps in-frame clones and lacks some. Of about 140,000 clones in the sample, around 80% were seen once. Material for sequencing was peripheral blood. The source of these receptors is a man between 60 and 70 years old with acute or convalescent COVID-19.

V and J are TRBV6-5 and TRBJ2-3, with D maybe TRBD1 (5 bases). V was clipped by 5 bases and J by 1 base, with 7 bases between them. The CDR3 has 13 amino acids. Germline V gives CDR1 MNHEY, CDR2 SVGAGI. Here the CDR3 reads CASSQQGTDTQYF. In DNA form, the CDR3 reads TGTGCCAGCAGTCAACAGGGCACAGATACGCAGTATTTT.

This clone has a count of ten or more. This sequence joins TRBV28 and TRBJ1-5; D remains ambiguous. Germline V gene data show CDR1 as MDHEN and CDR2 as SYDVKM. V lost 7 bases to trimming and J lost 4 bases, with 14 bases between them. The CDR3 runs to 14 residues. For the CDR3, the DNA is TGTGCCAGCACGCCCCCGGGGAGGAATCAGCCCCAGCATTTT. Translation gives CASTPPGRNQPQHF.

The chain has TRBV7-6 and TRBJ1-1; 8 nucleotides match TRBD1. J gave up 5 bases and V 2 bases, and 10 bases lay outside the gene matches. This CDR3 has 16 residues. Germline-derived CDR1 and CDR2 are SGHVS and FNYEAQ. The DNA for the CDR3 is TGTGCCAGCAGCTTACAGCCCGGACAGGGACGGACTGAAGCTTTCTTT. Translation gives CASSLQPGQGRTEAFF.

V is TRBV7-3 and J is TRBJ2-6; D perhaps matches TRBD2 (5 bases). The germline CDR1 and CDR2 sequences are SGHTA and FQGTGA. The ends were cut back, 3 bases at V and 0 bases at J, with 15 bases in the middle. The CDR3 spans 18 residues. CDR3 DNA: TGTGCCAGCAGCTTCTTTGCGGGCGGACGCTCTGGGGCCAACGTCCTGACTTTC. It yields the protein CASSFFAGGRSGANVLTF.

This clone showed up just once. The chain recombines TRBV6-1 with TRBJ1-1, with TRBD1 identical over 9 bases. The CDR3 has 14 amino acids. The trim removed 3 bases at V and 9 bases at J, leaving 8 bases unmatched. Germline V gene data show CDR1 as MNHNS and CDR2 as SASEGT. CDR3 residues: CASSDVRTGVQAFF. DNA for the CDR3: TGTGCCAGCAGTGACGTTCGGACAGGGGTACAAGCTTTCTTT.

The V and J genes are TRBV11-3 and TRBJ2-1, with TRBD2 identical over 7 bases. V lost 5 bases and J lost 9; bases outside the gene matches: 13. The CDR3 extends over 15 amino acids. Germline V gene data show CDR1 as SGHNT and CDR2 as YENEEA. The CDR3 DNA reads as TGTGCCAGCAGCCGAGTTGGGGAGGGCCTCAGTGAGCAGTTCTTC. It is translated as CASSRVGEGLSEQFF.

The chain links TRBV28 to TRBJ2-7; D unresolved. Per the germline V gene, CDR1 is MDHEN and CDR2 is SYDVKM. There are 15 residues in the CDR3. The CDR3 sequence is CANKPGGRVGYEQYF. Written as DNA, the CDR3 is TGTGCTAACAAGCCTGGCGGCCGGGTGGGCTACGAGCAGTACTTC.

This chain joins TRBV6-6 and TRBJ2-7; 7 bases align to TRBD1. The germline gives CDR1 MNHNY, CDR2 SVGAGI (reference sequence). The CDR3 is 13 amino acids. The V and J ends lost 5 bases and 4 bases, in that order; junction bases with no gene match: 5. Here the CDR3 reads CASSISQGYEQYF. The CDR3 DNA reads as TGTGCCAGCAGTATTTCACAGGGGTACGAGCAGTACTTC.

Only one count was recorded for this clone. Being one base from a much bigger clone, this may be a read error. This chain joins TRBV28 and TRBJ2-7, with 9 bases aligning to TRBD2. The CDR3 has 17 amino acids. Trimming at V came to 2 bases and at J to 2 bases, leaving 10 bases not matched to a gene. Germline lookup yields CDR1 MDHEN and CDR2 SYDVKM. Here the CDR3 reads CASSLGREGRTAYEQYF. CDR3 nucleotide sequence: TGTGCCAGCAGTTTAGGGCGGGAGGGCCGGACGGCCTACGAGCAGTACTTC.

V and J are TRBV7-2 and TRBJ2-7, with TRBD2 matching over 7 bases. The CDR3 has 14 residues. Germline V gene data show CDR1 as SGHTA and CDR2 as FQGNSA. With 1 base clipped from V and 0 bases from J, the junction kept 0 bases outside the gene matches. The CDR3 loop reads CASSLGTSSYEQYF. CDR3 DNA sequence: TGTGCCAGCAGCTTAGGGACTAGCTCCTACGAGCAGTACTTC.

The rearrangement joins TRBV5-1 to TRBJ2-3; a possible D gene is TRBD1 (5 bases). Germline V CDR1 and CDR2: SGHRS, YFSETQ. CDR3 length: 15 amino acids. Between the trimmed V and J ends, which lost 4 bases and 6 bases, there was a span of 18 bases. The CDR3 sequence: CASSPYLINRDTQYF. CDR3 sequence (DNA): TGCGCCAGCAGCCCCTACCTGATAAACAGGGATACGCAGTATTTT. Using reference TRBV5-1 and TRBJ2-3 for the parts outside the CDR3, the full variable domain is KAGVTQTPRYLIKTRGQQVTLSCSPISGHRSVSWYQQTPGQGLQFLFEYFSETQRNKGNFPGRFSGRQFSNSRSEMNVSTLELGDSALYLCASSPYLINRDTQYFGPGTRLTVL.

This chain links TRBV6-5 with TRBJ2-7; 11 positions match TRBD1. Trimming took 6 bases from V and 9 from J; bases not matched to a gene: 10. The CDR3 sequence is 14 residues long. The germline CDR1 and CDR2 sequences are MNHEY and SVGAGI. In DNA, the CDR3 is TGTGCCAGCAGGCCCGGGACAGGGGGGGTCGGGCAGTACTTC. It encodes CASRPGTGGVGQYF.

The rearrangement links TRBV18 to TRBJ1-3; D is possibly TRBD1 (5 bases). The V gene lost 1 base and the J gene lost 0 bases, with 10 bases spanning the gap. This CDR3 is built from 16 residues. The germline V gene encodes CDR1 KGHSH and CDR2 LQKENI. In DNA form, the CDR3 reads TGTGCCAGCTCACCACAGACAGCCCACTCTGGAAACACCATATATTTT. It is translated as CASSPQTAHSGNTIYF.

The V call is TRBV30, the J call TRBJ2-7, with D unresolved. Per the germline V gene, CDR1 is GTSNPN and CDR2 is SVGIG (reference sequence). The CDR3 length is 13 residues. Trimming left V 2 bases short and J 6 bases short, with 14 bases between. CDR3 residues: CAWSTLAHLEQYF. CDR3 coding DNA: TGTGCCTGGAGTACCCTGGCACATCTCGAGCAGTACTTC.

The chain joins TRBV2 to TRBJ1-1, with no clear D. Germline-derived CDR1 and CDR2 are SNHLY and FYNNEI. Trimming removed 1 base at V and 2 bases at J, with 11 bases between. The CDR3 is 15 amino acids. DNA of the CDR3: TGTGCCAGCAGTGAAGACGCGGCAGCCAACACTGAAGCTTTCTTT. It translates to CASSEDAAANTEAFF.

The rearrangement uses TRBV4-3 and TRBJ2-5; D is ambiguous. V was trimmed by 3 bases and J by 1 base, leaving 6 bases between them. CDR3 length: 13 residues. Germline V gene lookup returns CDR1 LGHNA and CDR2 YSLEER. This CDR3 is CASSQYVQETQYF. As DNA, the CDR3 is TGCGCCAGCAGCCAGTATGTCCAAGAGACCCAGTACTTC.

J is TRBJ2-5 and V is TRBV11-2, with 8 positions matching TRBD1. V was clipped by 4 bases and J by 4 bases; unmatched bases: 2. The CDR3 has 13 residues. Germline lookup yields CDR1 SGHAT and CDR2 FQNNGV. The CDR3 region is CASSSQGGETQYF. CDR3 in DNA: TGTGCCAGCAGCTCACAGGGGGGAGAGACCCAGTACTTC.

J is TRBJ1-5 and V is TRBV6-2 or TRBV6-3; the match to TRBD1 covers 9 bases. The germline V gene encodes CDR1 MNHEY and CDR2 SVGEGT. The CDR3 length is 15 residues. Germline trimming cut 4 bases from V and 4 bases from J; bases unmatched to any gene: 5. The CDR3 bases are TGTGCCAGCAGTTCCATCGGACAGGGGAATCAGCCCCAGCATTTT. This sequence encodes CASSSIGQGNQPQHF.

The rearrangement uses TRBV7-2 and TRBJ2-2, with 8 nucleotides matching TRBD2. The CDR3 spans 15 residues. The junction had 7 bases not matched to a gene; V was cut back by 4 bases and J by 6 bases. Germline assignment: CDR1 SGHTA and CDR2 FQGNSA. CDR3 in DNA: TGTGCCAGCAGCTCCGGGACTAGGAGGGCCGGGGAGCTGTTTTTT. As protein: CASSSGTRRAGELFF.

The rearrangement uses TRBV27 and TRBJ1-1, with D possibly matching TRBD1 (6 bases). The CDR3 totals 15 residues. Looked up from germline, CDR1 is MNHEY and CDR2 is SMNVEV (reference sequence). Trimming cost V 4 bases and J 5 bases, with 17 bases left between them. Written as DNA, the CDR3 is TGTGCCAGCAGTTCCCAGCCAGGGGTGGGAACTGAAGCTTTCTTT. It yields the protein CASSSQPGVGTEAFF.

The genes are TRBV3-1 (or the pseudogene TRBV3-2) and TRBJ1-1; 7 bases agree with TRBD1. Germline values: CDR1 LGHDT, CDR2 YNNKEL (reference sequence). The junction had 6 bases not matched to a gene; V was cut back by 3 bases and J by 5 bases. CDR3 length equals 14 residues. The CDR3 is CASSQGRQGTEAFF. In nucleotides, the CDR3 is TGTGCCAGCAGCCAGGGACGACAGGGAACTGAAGCTTTCTTT.

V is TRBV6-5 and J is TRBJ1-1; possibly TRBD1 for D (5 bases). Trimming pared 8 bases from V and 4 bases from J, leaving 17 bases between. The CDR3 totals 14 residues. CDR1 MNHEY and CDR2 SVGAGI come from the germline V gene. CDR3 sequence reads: CASGRGVEGTEAFF. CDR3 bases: TGTGCCAGCGGACGGGGGGTCGAGGGCACTGAAGCTTTCTTT.

Here the CDR3 DNA reads TGCAGCGTTGAAGACGGGACCTACGAGCAGTACTTC. Translation gives CSVEDGTYEQYF. The chain couples TRBV29-1 to TRBJ2-7; D is possibly TRBD2 (5 bases). This CDR3 is 12 amino acids long. V was clipped by 0 bases and J by 2 bases, with 5 bases between them. Germline values: CDR1 SQVTM, CDR2 ANQGSEA.

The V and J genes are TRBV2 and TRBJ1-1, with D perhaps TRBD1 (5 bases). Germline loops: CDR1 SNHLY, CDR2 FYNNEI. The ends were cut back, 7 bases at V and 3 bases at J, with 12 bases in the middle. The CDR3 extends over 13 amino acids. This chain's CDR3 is CASTGEGYTEAFF. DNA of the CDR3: TGTGCCAGCACGGGGGAAGGTTACACTGAAGCTTTCTTT.

In DNA form, the CDR3 reads TGTGCCAGCGGGAGTCGTTCCGAGCAGTACTTC. It is translated as CASGSRSEQYF. The gene calls are TRBV27 and TRBJ2-7; D might be TRBD2 (5 bases). This CDR3 comprises 11 residues. Germline assignment: CDR1 MNHEY and CDR2 SMNVEV (reference sequence). Trimming removed 8 bases at V and 6 bases at J, with 11 bases between.

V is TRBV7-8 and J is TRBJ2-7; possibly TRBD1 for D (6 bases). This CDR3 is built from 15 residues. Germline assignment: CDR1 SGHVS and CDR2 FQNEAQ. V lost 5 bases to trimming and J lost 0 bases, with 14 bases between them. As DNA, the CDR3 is TGTGCCAGCAGCCCCGTGGGACAACGCTCCTACGAGCAGTACTTC. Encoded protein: CASSPVGQRSYEQYF. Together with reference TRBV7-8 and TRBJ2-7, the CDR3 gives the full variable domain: GAGVSQSPRYKVAKRGQDVALRCDPISGHVSLFWYQQALGQGPEFLTYFQNEAQLDKSGLPSDRFFAERPEGSVSTLKIQRTQQEDSAVYLCASSPVGQRSYEQYFGPGTRLTVT.

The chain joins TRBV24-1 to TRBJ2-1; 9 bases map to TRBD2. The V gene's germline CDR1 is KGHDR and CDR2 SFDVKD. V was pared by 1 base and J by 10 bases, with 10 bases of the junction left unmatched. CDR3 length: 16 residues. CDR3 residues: CATSDFEASGTAEQFF. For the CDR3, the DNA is TGTGCCACCAGTGATTTTGAAGCTAGCGGGACGGCGGAGCAGTTCTTC.

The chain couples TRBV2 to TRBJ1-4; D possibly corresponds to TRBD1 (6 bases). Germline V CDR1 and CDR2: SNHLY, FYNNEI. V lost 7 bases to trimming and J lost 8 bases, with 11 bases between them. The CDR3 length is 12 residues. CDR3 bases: TGTGCCAGCATTGGACAGAGCGAAAAACTGTTTTTT. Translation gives CASIGQSEKLFF.

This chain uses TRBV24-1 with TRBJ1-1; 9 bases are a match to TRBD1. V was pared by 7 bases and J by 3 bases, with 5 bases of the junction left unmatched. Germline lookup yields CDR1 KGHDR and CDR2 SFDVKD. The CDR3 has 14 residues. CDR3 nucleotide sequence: TGTGCCACCAGACAGACAGGGGGGGACACTGAAGCTTTCTTT. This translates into CATRQTGGDTEAFF.

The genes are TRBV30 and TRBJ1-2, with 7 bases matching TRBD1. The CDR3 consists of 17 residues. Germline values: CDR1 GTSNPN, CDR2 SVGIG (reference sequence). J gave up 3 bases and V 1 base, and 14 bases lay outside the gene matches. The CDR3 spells CAWSGFKGGQSYYGYTF. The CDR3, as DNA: TGTGCCTGGAGTGGATTTAAGGGGGGACAGAGCTACTATGGCTACACCTTC.

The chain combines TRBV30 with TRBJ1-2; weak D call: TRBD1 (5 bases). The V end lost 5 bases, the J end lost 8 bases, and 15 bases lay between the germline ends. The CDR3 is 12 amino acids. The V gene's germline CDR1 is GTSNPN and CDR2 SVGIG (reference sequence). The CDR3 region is CAWDREGMGYTF. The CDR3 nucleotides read TGTGCCTGGGATAGGGAGGGGATGGGCTACACCTTC.